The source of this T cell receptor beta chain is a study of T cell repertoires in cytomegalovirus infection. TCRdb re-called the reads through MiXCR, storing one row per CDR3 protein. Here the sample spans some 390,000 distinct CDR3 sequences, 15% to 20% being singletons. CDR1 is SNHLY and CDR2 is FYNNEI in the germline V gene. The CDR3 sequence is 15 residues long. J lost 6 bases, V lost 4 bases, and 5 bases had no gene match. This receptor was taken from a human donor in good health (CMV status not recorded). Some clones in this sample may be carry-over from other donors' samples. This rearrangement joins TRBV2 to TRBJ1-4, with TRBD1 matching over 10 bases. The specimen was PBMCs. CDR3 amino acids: CASSGQGATHEKLFF. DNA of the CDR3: TGTGCCAGCAGTGGACAGGGGGCTACTCATGAAAAACTGTTTTTT.